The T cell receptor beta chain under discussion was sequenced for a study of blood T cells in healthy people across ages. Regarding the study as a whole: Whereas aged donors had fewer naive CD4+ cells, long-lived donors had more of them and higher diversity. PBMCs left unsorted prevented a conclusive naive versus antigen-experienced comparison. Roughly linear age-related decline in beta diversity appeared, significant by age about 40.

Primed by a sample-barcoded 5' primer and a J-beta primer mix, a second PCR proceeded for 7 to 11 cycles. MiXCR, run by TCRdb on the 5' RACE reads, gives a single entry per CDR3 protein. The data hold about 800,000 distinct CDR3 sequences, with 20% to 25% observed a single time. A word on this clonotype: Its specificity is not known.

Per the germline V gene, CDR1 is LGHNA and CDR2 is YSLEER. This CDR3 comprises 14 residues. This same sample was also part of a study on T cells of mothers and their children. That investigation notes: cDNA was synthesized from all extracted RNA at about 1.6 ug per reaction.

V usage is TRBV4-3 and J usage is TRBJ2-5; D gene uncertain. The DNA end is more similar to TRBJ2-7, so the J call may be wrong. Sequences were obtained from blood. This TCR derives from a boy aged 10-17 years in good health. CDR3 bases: TGCGCCAGCAGCCAAGACGACGGCCCCTACGAGCAGTACTTC. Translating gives CASSQDDGPYEQYF.